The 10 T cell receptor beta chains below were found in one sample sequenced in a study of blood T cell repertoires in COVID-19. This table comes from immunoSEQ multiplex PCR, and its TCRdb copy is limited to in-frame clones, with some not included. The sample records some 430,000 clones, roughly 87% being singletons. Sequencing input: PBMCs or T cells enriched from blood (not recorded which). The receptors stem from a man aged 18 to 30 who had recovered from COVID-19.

CDR3 nucleotide sequence: TGTGCCAGCAGCCGGGACGCAGACCTCTTCGGGGGCTATGGCTACACCTTC. Its translation is CASSRDADLFGGYGYTF. The chain has TRBV9 and TRBJ1-2; D might be TRBD1 (5 bases). Germline loops: CDR1 SGDLS, CDR2 YYNGEE. The CDR3 runs 17 residues. V lost 4 bases, J lost 4 bases, and 23 bases lay in between.

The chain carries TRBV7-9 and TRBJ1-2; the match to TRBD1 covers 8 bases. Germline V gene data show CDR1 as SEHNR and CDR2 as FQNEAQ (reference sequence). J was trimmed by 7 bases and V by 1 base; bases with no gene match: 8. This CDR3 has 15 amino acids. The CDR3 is CASSLDIGQGSGYTF. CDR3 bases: TGTGCCAGCAGCTTAGATATTGGACAGGGCAGTGGCTACACCTTC.

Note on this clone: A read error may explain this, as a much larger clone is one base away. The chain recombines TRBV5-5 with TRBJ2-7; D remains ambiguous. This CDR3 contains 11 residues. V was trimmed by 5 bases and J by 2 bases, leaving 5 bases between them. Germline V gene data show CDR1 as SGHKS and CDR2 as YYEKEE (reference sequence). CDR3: CASSSTYEQYF. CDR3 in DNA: TGTGCCAGCAGTTCTACCTACGAGCAGTACTTC.

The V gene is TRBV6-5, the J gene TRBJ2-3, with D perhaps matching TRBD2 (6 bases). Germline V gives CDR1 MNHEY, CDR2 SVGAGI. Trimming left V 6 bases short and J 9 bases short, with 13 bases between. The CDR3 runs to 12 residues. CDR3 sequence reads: CASSSPGETQYF. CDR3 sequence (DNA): TGTGCCAGCAGCTCCCCGGGGGAAACGCAGTATTTT.

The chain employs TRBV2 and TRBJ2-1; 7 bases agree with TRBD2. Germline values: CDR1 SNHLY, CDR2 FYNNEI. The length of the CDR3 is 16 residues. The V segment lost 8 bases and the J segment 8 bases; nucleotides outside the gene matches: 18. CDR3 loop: CASAGSPGLPADEQFF. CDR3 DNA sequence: TGTGCCAGCGCCGGGTCGCCGGGACTACCAGCCGATGAGCAGTTCTTC.

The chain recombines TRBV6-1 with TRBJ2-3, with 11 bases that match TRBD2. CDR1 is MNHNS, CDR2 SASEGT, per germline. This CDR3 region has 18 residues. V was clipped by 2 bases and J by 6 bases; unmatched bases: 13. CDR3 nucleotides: TGTGCCAGCAGTGAAAACCCTTCCCTAGCGGGAGGTGGTGATACGCAGTATTTT. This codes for CASSENPSLAGGGDTQYF.

The CDR3 coding sequence is TGTGCCAGCAGTTACTCGATAACCGGTGGAAACACCATATATTTT. It is translated as CASSYSITGGNTIYF. The J gene is TRBJ1-3, the V gene TRBV6-5; D is unclear. Germline V gene sequence: CDR1 MNHEY, CDR2 SVGAGI. The CDR3 runs to 15 residues. V was cut by 0 bases and J by 3 bases, with 9 bases left in between.

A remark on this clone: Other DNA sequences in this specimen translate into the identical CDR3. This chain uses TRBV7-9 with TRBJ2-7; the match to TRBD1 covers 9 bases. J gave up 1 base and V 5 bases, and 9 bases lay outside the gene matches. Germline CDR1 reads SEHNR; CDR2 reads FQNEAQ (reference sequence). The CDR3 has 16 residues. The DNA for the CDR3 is TGTGCCAGCAGCGCAACAGGGGGCGCCTCATCCTACGAGCAGTACTTC. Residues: CASSATGGASSYEQYF.

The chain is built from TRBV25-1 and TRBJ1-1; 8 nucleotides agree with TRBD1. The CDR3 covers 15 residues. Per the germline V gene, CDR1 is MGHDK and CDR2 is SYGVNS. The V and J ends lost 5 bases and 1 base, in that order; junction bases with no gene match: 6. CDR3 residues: CASSNLGQGNTEAFF. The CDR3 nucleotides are TGTGCCAGCAGTAACCTCGGACAGGGGAACACTGAAGCTTTCTTT. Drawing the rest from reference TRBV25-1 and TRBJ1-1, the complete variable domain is EADIYQTPRYLVIGTGKKITLECSQTMGHDKMYWYQQDPGMELHLIHYSYGVNSTEKGDLSSESTVSRIRTEHFPLTLESARPSHTSQYLCASSNLGQGNTEAFFGQGTRLTVV.

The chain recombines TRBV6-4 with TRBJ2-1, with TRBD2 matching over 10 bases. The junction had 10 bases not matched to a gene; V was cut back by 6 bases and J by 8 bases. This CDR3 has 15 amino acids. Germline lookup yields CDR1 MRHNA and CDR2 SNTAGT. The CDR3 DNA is TGTGCCAGCAGAGGACCAGCGGGAGGGCAGGATGAGCAGTTCTTC. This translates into CASRGPAGGQDEQFF.